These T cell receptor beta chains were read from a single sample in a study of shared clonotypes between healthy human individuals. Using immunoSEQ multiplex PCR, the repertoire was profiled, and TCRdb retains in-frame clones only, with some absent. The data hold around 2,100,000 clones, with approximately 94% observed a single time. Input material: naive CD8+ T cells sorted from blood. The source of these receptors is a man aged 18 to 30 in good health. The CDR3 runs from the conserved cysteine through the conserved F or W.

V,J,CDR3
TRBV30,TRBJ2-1,CAWRALSSYNEQFF
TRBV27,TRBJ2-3,CASSQTRSPTDTQYF
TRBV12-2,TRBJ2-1,CASRLYKKLTYNEQFF
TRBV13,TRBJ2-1,CASSSPGTTNEQFF
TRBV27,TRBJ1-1,CASRPGRNTEAFF
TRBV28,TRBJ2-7,CASSFRPYEQYF
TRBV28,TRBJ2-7,CASSILAGGDEQYF
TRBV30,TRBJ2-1,CAWSTGQGYNEQFF
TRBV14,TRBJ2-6,CASSQEQGQLSGANVLTF
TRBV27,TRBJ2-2,CASSLQLAGELFF
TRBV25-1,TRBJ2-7,CASTKTARSYEQYF
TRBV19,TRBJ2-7,CASSPGTGSYEQYF
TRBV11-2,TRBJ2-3,CASSLVGWDGGDTQYF
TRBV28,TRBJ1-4,CASSSATETNEKLFF
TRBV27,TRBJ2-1,CASSWTEDNEQFF
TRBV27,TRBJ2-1,CASSFSGGSGSNEQFF
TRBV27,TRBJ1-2,CASSLSQNYGYTF
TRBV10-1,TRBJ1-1,CASSYGLAGESNTEAFF
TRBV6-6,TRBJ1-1,CASSYLRGGVNTEAFF
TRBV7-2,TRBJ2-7,CASSSTGGSEQYF
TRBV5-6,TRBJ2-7,CASSLAGAAREQYF
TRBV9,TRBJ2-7,CASSPRDSPSYEQYF
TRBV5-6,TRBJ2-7,CASSLALAVYEQYF
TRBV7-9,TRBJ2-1,CASSFPASTRGQFF
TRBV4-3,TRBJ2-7,CASSHRTDSYEQYF
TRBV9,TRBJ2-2,CASSGGQGYTGELFF